These 31 T cell receptor beta chains originate from one sample sequenced in a study of CD8 T cells in Susac syndrome. A quantity of about 0.5 to 1 ug RNA underwent reverse transcription using random hexamers. MiXCR, applied by TCRdb to the immunoSEQ multiplex PCR reads, yields one record per CDR3 protein. The sample yields 200,000 to 250,000 distinct CDR3 sequences, approximately 90% seen once. Sequenced input: CD8+ T cells from PBMCs. The source is a human donor with multiple sclerosis.

The V call is TRBV2, the J call TRBJ2-7; TRBD2 matches 10 bases. The CDR3 spans 16 residues. The V gene end was trimmed by 5 bases and the J gene end by 0 bases; junction bases not matched to a gene: 7. Per the germline V gene, CDR1 is SNHLY and CDR2 is FYNNEI. CDR3 bases: TGTGCCAGCAGTAGTCCCGGGACTAGCGACTCCTACGAGCAGTACTTC. Its translation is CASSSPGTSDSYEQYF.

This sequence joins TRBV20-1 and TRBJ1-1; D gene uncertain. Germline V gene data show CDR1 as DFQATT and CDR2 as SNEGSKA (reference sequence). The CDR3 is 13 amino acids. Trimming left V 3 bases short and J 4 bases short, with 12 bases between. The CDR3 bases are TGCAGTGCTAGGGGTTGGACGAGCACTGAAGCTTTCTTT. Encoded protein: CSARGWTSTEAFF.

This rearrangement joins TRBV4-2 to TRBJ2-7; TRBD1 might be the D (6 bases). Trimming cost V 1 base and J 2 bases, with 9 bases left between them. In germline, CDR1 is LGHNA, CDR2 YNFKEQ. The CDR3 has 14 amino acids. The CDR3 sequence is CASSQAGGTYEQYF. CDR3 DNA sequence: TGTGCCAGCAGCCAAGCTGGGGGCACCTACGAGCAGTACTTC.

The chain employs TRBV5-4 and TRBJ2-1; 14 nucleotides line up with TRBD2. Germline values: CDR1 SGHNT, CDR2 YYREEE (reference sequence). This CDR3 has 20 residues. Trimming took 3 bases from V and 5 from J; bases not matched to a gene: 16. The CDR3 is CASSSDGGLAGGKRHNEQFF. The CDR3 coding sequence is TGTGCCAGCAGCTCGGATGGCGGACTAGCGGGAGGTAAAAGGCACAATGAGCAGTTCTTC.

This clonotype was seen a few times. The chain couples TRBV30 to TRBJ2-7, with a possible D match to TRBD1 (6 bases). CDR3 length: 14 residues. Germline CDR1 reads GTSNPN; CDR2 reads SVGIG (reference sequence). V lost 5 bases, J lost 0 bases, and 14 bases lay in between. CDR3: CAWGEDRSSYEQYF. The CDR3 DNA is TGTGCCTGGGGTGAAGACAGGAGCTCCTACGAGCAGTACTTC.

The chain carries TRBV18 and TRBJ2-1, with 7 bases aligning to TRBD2. This CDR3 spans 15 amino acids. The trim removed 3 bases at V and 4 bases at J, leaving 6 bases unmatched. Per the germline V gene, CDR1 is KGHSH and CDR2 is LQKENI. The CDR3 loop is CASSPTNGGYNEQFF. CDR3 DNA: TGTGCCAGCTCACCGACTAACGGGGGGTACAATGAGCAGTTCTTC.

The chain has TRBV20-1 and TRBJ1-2; 7 bases are shared with TRBD1. The length of the CDR3 is 11 residues. The V gene's germline CDR1 is DFQATT and CDR2 SNEGSKA (reference sequence). Losses at the gene ends were 6 bases for V and 8 bases for J; bases not matched to a gene: 6. The CDR3 DNA reads TGCAGTGCGAACAGGGGCGGGGGCTACACCTTC. This translates into CSANRGGGYTF.

The CDR3 nucleotides are TGTGCCAGCAGCGTCTCTGGGGCCAACGTCCTGACTTTC. Its translation is CASSVSGANVLTF. V usage is TRBV9 and J usage is TRBJ2-6; no clear D. The CDR3 contains 13 residues. V shed 2 bases and J shed 0 bases, with 0 bases lying between them. Germline V lookup: CDR1 SGDLS, CDR2 YYNGEE.

The chain carries TRBV5-6 and TRBJ2-7, with D perhaps given as TRBD1 or TRBD2 (5 bases each). Trimming took off 3 bases at V and 5 bases at J, with 12 bases between the two ends. Germline CDR1 reads SGHDT; CDR2 reads YYEEEE. The CDR3 has 13 amino acids. The CDR3 is CASSSTARDEQYF. The DNA of the CDR3 is TGTGCCAGCAGCTCGACAGCGAGGGACGAGCAGTACTTC.

The chain has TRBV30 and TRBJ2-7; the match to TRBD1 covers 7 bases. Losses at the gene ends were 7 bases for V and 5 bases for J; bases not matched to a gene: 11. Per the germline V gene, CDR1 is GTSNPN and CDR2 is SVGIG (reference sequence). There are 13 residues in the CDR3. The CDR3 region is CAYTGTDYNEQYF. CDR3 in DNA: TGTGCCTACACCGGGACAGACTATAACGAGCAGTACTTC.

This chain links TRBV24-1 with TRBJ2-1; maybe TRBD1 (6 bases). V was cut by 6 bases and J by 13 bases, with 15 bases left in between. Germline V CDR1 and CDR2: KGHDR, SFDVKD. The CDR3 consists of 12 residues. The DNA for the CDR3 is TGTGCCACCAGTCTGGTGGGGGCAGAACAGTTCTTC. This sequence encodes CATSLVGAEQFF.

The chain is built from TRBV4-1 and TRBJ1-3, with D hard to call. The CDR3 spans 16 residues. V was cut by 0 bases and J by 0 bases, with 9 bases left in between. Germline-derived CDR1 and CDR2 are MGHRA and YSYEKL. The CDR3 bases are TGCGCCAGCAGCCAAGATCTCACACGCTCTGGAAACACCATATATTTT. It codes for CASSQDLTRSGNTIYF.

The chain carries TRBV2 and TRBJ2-3, with TRBD2 matching 7 bases. The CDR3 is made up of 15 amino acids. J was trimmed by 3 bases and V by 10 bases; bases with no gene match: 13. The V gene's germline CDR1 is SNHLY and CDR2 FYNNEI. The CDR3 coding sequence is TGTGCCATTCCCACGTCAGCGGGGCAGACAGATACGCAGTATTTT. Translation gives CAIPTSAGQTDTQYF. Full variable domain (outside the CDR3, taken from reference TRBV2 and TRBJ2-3): EPEVTQTPSHQVTQMGQEVILRCVPISNHLYFYWYRQILGQKVEFLVSFYNNEISEKSEIFDDQFSVERPDGSNFTLKIRSTKLEDSAMYFCAIPTSAGQTDTQYFGPGTRLTVL.

J is TRBJ2-2 and V is TRBV4-3, with TRBD2 matching 7 bases. Germline CDR1 LGHNA, CDR2 YSLEER. V lost 1 base and J lost 4; bases outside the gene matches: 6. The CDR3 consists of 16 residues. CDR3 nucleotides: TGCGCCAGCAGCCAAGTATCGACTAGCACCACCGGGGAGCTGTTTTTT. It codes for CASSQVSTSTTGELFF.

The V call is TRBV4-3, the J call TRBJ2-2, with a possible D match to TRBD2 (6 bases). This CDR3 has 18 amino acids. The germline V and J ends were trimmed by 0 bases and 2 bases, with 16 bases remaining between them. Germline assignment: CDR1 LGHNA and CDR2 YSLEER. CDR3: CASSQELWWRDNTGELFF. The CDR3 bases are TGCGCCAGCAGCCAAGAACTCTGGTGGAGGGATAACACCGGGGAGCTGTTTTTT.

In its sample, this clonotype was seen a few times. The J gene is TRBJ2-4, the V gene TRBV29-1; 8 bases map to TRBD1. The V segment lost 6 bases and the J segment 2 bases; nucleotides outside the gene matches: 3. The CDR3 runs 13 residues. CDR1 and CDR2 from the germline V gene are SQVTM and ANQGSEA. This CDR3 is CSVRQGSKNIQYF. The CDR3 nucleotides read TGCAGCGTGCGACAGGGGTCCAAAAACATTCAGTACTTC.

This chain connects TRBV14 to TRBJ2-3; D call uncertain. Looked up from germline, CDR1 is SGHDN and CDR2 is FVKESK. Trimming shortened V by 1 base and J by 4 bases, and 6 bases separated the two germline ends. This CDR3 has 13 residues. The CDR3 spells CASSQGSPDTQYF. DNA for the CDR3: TGTGCCAGCAGCCAAGGGTCGCCAGATACGCAGTATTTT.

V and J are TRBV7-2 and TRBJ1-5, with 8 nucleotides matching TRBD1. Germline CDR1 and CDR2: SGHTA and FQGNSA. The V gene end was trimmed by 5 bases and the J gene end by 0 bases; junction bases not matched to a gene: 3. The CDR3 is made up of 15 amino acids. The CDR3: CASSPGQDSNQPQHF. CDR3 nucleotide sequence: TGTGCCAGCAGCCCGGGACAGGATAGCAATCAGCCCCAGCATTTT.

This clonotype was observed a few times. The chain combines TRBV4-1 with TRBJ2-1; 7 nucleotides agree with TRBD2. The CDR3 is made up of 16 amino acids. Losses at the gene ends were 0 bases for V and 2 bases for J; bases not matched to a gene: 4. Germline-derived CDR1 and CDR2 are MGHRA and YSYEKL. The CDR3 sequence: CASSQEVAGPYNEQFF. CDR3 nucleotides: TGCGCCAGCAGCCAAGAGGTAGCGGGCCCCTACAATGAGCAGTTCTTC.

V usage is TRBV9 and J usage is TRBJ1-1, with D hard to call. The V end was cut by 2 bases, the J end by 7 bases, with 18 bases between. Germline V lookup: CDR1 SGDLS, CDR2 YYNGEE. CDR3 length equals 15 residues. The CDR3 DNA sequence: TGTGCCAGCAGCGTTAGTTTTAATTCGGACCTTGAAGCTTTCTTT. Translated, it gives CASSVSFNSDLEAFF.

This clonotype has just a few counts. The genes are TRBV18 and TRBJ2-7, with TRBD2 as a possible D gene (5 bases). CDR3 length: 12 amino acids. The V gene's germline CDR1 is KGHSH and CDR2 LQKENI. Deletions cut 4 bases from V and 3 bases from J, with 7 bases between. CDR3: CASSQGDYEQYF. The CDR3 bases are TGTGCCAGCTCACAGGGAGACTACGAGCAGTACTTC. Full variable domain (remainder filled in from reference TRBV18 and TRBJ2-7): NAGVMQNPRHLVRRRGQEARLRCSPMKGHSHVYWYRQLPEEGLKFMVYLQKENIIDESGMPKERFSAEFPKEGPSILRIQQVVRGDSAAYFCASSQGDYEQYFGPGTRLTVT.

The chain has TRBV6-5 and TRBJ2-1; D unclear. V lost 1 base to trimming and J lost 5 bases, with 9 bases between them. Germline V gene data show CDR1 as MNHEY and CDR2 as SVGAGI. The CDR3 length is 14 residues. CDR3 DNA sequence: TGTGCCAGCAGTTACTTTGCAGACGACAATGAGCAGTTCTTC. Its translation: CASSYFADDNEQFF.

This clonotype was seen just once. The chain couples TRBV4-1 to TRBJ2-5, with unresolved D. V gave up 1 base and J gave up 4 bases, with 7 bases separating them. Germline values: CDR1 MGHRA, CDR2 YSYEKL. CDR3 size: 13 residues. DNA of the CDR3: TGCGCCAGCAGCCAAGGGGTAGGAGAGACCCAGTACTTC. It translates to CASSQGVGETQYF.

V is TRBV6-2 or TRBV6-3 and J is TRBJ2-2; 11 bases line up with TRBD2. V was clipped by 8 bases and J by 5 bases; unmatched bases: 4. Germline assignment: CDR1 MNHEY and CDR2 SVGEGT. The length of the CDR3 is 14 residues. The CDR3 here is CASGASGGTGELFF. In DNA, the CDR3 is TGTGCCAGCGGGGCTAGCGGGGGGACCGGGGAGCTGTTTTTT.

This CDR3 reads CAWEGGSYEQYF. CDR3 DNA: TGTGCCTGGGAGGGGGGTTCCTACGAGCAGTACTTC. V gene TRBV30 combines with J gene TRBJ2-7, with D tentatively TRBD1 or TRBD2 (6 bases each). This CDR3 spans 12 amino acids. The V end lost 5 bases, the J end lost 1 base, and 9 bases lay between the germline ends. Germline V gives CDR1 GTSNPN, CDR2 SVGIG (reference sequence).

V usage is TRBV7-2 and J usage is TRBJ2-3; D uncertain. With 1 base removed from V and 1 base from J, the gap between germline ends came to 6 bases. The CDR3 is made up of 14 amino acids. CDR1 SGHTA and CDR2 FQGNSA come from the germline V gene. Here the CDR3 reads CASSLGWGTDTQYF. The CDR3 DNA is TGTGCCAGCAGCTTAGGCTGGGGCACAGATACGCAGTATTTT.

This clonotype appeared once. V usage is TRBV2 and J usage is TRBJ1-6; D remains ambiguous. Trimming pared 7 bases from V and 4 bases from J, leaving 14 bases between. There are 15 residues in the CDR3. Germline V gives CDR1 SNHLY, CDR2 FYNNEI. CDR3 region: CASTQAHVYNSPLHF. CDR3 DNA: TGTGCCAGCACTCAGGCCCACGTTTATAATTCACCCCTCCACTTT.

This chain joins TRBV13 and TRBJ2-3, with a possible D match to TRBD1 (6 bases). The CDR3 runs to 12 residues. CDR1 and CDR2 (germline): PRHDT, FYEKMQ (reference sequence). Trimming stripped 5 bases from V and 10 bases from J, with 13 bases between. The CDR3 region has the DNA TGTGCCAGCAGCGCGTCGACAGGTCCGCAGTATTTT. Encoded protein: CASSASTGPQYF.

The gene calls are TRBV6-6 and TRBJ2-3; 9 bases fit TRBD2. J lost 1 base, V lost 8 bases, and 10 bases had no gene match. This CDR3 comprises 16 residues. Germline V gene lookup returns CDR1 MNHNY and CDR2 SVGAGI (reference sequence). CDR3 bases: TGTGCCAGCTCCCCTGCGGGGGGGGCCGGCACAGATACGCAGTATTTT. It translates to CASSPAGGAGTDTQYF.

The V call is TRBV13, the J call TRBJ2-1; TRBD1 aligns across 11 bases. Germline V gives CDR1 PRHDT, CDR2 FYEKMQ (reference sequence). This CDR3 is 16 amino acids long. V was pared by 7 bases and J by 5 bases, with 10 bases of the junction left unmatched. CDR3: CASMPIRDRGNNEQFF. The CDR3 nucleotides are TGTGCCAGCATGCCCATCCGGGACAGGGGGAACAATGAGCAGTTCTTC.

This chain uses TRBV12-3 or TRBV12-4 with TRBJ1-5; D unclear. This CDR3 contains 11 residues. With 8 bases removed from V and 6 bases from J, the gap between germline ends came to 8 bases. The CDR3 nucleotides are TGTGCCAGCTCAGGTGGTCAGCCCCAGCATTTT. Its protein product is CASSGGQPQHF.